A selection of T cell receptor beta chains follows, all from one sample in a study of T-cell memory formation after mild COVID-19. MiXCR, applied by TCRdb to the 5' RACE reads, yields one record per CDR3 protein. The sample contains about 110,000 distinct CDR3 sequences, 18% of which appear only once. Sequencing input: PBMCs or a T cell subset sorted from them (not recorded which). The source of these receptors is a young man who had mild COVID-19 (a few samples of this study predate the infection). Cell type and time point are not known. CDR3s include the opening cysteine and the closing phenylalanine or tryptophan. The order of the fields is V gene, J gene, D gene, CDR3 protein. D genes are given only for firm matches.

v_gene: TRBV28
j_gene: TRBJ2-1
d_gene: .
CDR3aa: CASSIQGGNEQFF

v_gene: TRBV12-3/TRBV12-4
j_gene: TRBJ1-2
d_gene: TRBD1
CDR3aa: CASTLGTANYGYTF

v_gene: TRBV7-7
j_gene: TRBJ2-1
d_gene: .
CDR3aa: CASSRDAYNEQFF

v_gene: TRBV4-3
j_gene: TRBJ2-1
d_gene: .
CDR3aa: CASSQGGARVGEQFF

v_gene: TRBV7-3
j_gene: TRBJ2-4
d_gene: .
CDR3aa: CASSPSPVNIQYF

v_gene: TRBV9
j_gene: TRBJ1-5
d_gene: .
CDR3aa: CASSPQGIQPQHF

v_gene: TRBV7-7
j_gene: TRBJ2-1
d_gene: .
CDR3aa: CASSGVDNEQFF

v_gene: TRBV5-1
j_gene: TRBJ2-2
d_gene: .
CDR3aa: CASSLEWGSGELFF

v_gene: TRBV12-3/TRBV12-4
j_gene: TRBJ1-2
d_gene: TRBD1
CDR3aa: CASSTQGNNYGYTF

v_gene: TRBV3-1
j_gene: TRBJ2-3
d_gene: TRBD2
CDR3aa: CASSQGLAGWDTQYF

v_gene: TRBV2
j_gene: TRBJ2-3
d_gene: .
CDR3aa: CASIPRQTDTQYF

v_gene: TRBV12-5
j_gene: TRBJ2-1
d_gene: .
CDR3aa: CASGQGMGSYNEQFF

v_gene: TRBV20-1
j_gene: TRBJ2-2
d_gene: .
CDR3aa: CSAHRRATGELFF

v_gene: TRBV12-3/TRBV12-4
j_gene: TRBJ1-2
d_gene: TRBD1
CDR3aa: CASSRDRGKGGYTF

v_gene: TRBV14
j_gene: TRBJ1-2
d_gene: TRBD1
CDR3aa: CASSSGQGRHGYTF

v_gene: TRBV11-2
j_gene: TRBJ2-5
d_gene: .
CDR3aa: CASTDLRGWETQYF

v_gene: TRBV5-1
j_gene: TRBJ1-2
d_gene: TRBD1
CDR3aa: CASSVQQGADYGYTF

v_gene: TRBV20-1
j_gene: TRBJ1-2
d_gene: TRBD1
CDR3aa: CSARTGPYGYTF

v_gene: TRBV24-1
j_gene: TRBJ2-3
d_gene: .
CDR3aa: CATSDRPGQGADTQYF

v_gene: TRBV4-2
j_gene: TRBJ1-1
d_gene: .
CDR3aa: CASSPHREAEAFF

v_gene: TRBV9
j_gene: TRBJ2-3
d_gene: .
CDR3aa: CASSVGDPGRTDTQYF

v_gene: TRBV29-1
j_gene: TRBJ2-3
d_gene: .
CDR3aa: CSVVRNRATDTQYF

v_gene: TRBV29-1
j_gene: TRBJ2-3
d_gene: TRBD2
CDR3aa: CSVRGGLSDTQYF

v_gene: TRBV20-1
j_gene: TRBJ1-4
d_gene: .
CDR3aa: CSARDDGLNEKLFF

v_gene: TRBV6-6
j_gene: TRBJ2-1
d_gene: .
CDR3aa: CASSPQDNEQFF

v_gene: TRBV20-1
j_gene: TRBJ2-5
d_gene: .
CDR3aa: CSALDDQETQYF

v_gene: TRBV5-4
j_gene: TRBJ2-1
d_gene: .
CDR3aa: CASSLVGGGYNEQFF

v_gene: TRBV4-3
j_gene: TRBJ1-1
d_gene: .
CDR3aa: CASSQDSRGGKTEAFF

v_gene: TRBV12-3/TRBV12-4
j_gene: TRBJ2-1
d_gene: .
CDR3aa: CASSLGWNEQFF

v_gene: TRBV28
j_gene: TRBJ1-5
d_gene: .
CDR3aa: CASSRWPRQPQHF

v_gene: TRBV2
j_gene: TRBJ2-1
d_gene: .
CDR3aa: CASRGLDSYNEQFF

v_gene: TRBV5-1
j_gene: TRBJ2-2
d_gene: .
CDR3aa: CASSPRTDTGELFF

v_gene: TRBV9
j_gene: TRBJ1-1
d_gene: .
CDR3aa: CASSALNIVGLGTEAFF

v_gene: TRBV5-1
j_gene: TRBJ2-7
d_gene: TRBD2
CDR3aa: CASSLERPGGGPYEQYF

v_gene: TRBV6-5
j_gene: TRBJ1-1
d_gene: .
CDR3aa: CASSSPHSQGTEAFF